The clone carrying this T cell receptor (beta chain) was detected a few times. Its specificity is unknown. The time point: pre-sensitization, week 0. Documented treatment: therapeutic diphenylcyclopropenone sensitization with weekly scalp DPC. It was unfractionated whole blood from which total RNA was extracted. This specimen belongs to a study of human T cells and chemical hapten exposure. General study results and limits: Significantly more large CDR3 similarity clusters arose among expanded TCRs than among controls. TCRs exceeding a frequency of 1 in 1000 stayed unchanged under DPC sensitization.

During construction of the library, unique molecular identifiers were attached to individual cDNA molecules for quantitative, reproducible TCR counting. TCRdb redid the calling of the RACE reads with MiXCR, one entry per CDR3 protein. The profile shows under 60,000 distinct CDR3 sequences, approximately 10% of them singletons. The source was whole blood, collected in connection with sensitization to the hapten diphenylcyclopropenone (DPC). The TCR originated in a woman aged 25-40 years with alopecia areata. Some clones in this sample may be carry-over from other donors' samples.

This CDR3 is CSAADLAGMHEQYF. The CDR3 nucleotides are TGCAGTGCCGCCGATCTAGCGGGGATGCACGAGCAGTACTTC. The chain couples TRBV20-1 to TRBJ2-7; TRBD2 matches at 9 bases. The V segment lost 6 bases and the J segment 5 bases; nucleotides outside the gene matches: 11. The length of the CDR3 is 14 residues. CDR1 and CDR2 from the germline V gene are DFQATT and SNEGSKA (reference sequence).